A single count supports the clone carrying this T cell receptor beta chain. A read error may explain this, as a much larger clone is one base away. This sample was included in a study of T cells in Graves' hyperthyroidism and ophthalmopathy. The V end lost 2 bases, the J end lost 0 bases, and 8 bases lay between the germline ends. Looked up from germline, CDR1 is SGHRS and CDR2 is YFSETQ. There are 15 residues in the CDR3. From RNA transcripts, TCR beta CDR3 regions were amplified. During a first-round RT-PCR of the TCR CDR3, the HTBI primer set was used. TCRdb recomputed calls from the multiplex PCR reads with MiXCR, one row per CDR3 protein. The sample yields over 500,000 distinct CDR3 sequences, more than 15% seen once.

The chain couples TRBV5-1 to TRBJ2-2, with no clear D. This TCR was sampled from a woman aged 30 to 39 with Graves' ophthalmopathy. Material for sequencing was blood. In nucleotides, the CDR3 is TGCGCCAGCAGCTTAGGGCCCGCGAACACCGGGGAGCTGTTTTTT. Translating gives CASSLGPANTGELFF.